This T cell receptor (beta chain) was sequenced during a study of cytomegalovirus exposure and HLA in healthy donors. On the study more broadly: The Caucasian-associated ancestry cluster contained 81% of the approximately 430 genotyped donors.

This CDR3 comprises 15 residues. Losses at the gene ends were 4 bases for V and 2 bases for J; bases not matched to a gene: 6. Germline lookup yields CDR1 LGHNA and CDR2 YNFKEQ. About this clone itself: Its antigen is as yet unknown.

Study observations and caveats: Researchers counted around 150 TCR beta chains as cytomegalovirus-associated.

PCR involved 60 Vbeta and 13 Jbeta primers. Generated by immunoSEQ multiplex PCR, the TCRdb table keeps only in-frame clones and is missing some. The sample shows roughly 150,000 clones, approximately 80% of them seen only once. The sequence was collected from a male donor in good health and CMV-seronegative. The rearrangement joins TRBV4-2 to TRBJ2-5; 8 positions match TRBD2. The sequenced sample consisted of PBMCs. CDR3: CASSLSTSGQETQYF. For the CDR3, the DNA is TGTGCCAGCAGCCTGAGTACTAGCGGACAAGAGACCCAGTACTTC.